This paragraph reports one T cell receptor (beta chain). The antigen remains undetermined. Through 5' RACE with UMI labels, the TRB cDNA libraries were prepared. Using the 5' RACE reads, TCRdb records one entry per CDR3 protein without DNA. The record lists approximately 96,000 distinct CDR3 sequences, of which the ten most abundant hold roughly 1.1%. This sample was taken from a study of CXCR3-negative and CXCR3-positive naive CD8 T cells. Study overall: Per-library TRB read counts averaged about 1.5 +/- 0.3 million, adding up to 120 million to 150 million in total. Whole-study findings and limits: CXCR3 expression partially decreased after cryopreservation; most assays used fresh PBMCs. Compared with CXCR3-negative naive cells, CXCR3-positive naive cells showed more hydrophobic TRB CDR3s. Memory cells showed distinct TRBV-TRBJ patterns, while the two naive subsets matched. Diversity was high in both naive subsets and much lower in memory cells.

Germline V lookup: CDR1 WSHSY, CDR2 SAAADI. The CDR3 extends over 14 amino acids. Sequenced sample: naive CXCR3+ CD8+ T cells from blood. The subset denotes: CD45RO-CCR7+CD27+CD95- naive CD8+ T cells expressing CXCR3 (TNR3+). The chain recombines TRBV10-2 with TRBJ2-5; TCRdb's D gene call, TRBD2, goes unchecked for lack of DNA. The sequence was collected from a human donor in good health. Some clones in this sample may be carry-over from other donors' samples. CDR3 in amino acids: CASKERGARKTQYF.